A selection of T cell receptor beta chains follows, all from one sample in a study of blood T cell repertoires in COVID-19. The method was immunoSEQ multiplex PCR; TCRdb's version includes in-frame clones alone and lacks a portion of them. The sample consists of tens of thousands of clones, over 70% of them appearing once. The sample taken for sequencing was peripheral blood. Receptors were obtained from a man older than 75 with active or convalescent COVID-19. Each CDR3 is given with its conserved first and last residue. Each record gives: J gene, V gene, clone size, CDR3 protein. Size tells how often a clone was seen (once, few, many) or the class of an expanded clone, and some rows leave it out.

>TRBJ2-1|TRBV19|once
CASMANKRDYNEQFF
>TRBJ2-2|TRBV6-5|.
CASSSPGESSGELFF
>TRBJ2-7|TRBV10-3|.
CAISTGTNYYEQYF
>TRBJ2-3|TRBV13|.
CASSHGGTDTQYF
>TRBJ2-1|TRBV7-3|.
CASSLIAGGAEQFF
>TRBJ2-7|TRBV15|.
CATSTLAGVTYEQYF
>TRBJ2-5|TRBV6-5|.
CAIGRGETQYF
>TRBJ1-2|TRBV7-9|.
CASSLRDYYGYTF
>TRBJ2-3|TRBV5-5|.
CASSRNIGGGTDTQYF
>TRBJ1-2|TRBV4-1|.
CASSQERPDGYTF
>TRBJ1-2|TRBV4-2|.
CASSQDSYGYTF
>TRBJ2-3|TRBV7-2|.
CASSLALTGTDTQYF
>TRBJ2-2|TRBV5-1|many
CASSGRKAGELFF
>TRBJ1-2|TRBV10-3|.
CAISESAANYGYTF
>TRBJ2-2|TRBV7-7|.
CASSLEGGTAGELFF
>TRBJ1-5|TRBV15|many
CATSKGPGTNQPQHF
>TRBJ2-7|TRBV6-6|.
CASSYPGGRSYEQYF
>TRBJ1-1|TRBV11-3|.
CASSLSTGGTSAFF
>TRBJ2-7|TRBV6-2/TRBV6-3|.
CASSYNAGGPYEQYF
>TRBJ1-2|TRBV27|.
CASRERGGGSGYGYTF
>TRBJ2-1|TRBV9|.
CASRPGPGDNEQFF
>TRBJ2-1|TRBV27|once
CASSLRRPYNEQFF
>TRBJ1-2|TRBV7-8|.
CASSRDSGSGYTF
>TRBJ2-7|TRBV10-3|.
CASNPGGGYEQYF
>TRBJ2-7|TRBV11-3|.
CASSPSLQEYEQYF
>TRBJ2-1|TRBV7-9|.
CATIPLAGGPNEQFF
>TRBJ2-3|TRBV3-1/TRBV3-2|.
CASSLSDGTQYF
>TRBJ2-7|TRBV9|once
CASSVGLERSYEQYF
>TRBJ2-3|TRBV4-1|few
CASSQAPLRLAGGLTSTDTQYF